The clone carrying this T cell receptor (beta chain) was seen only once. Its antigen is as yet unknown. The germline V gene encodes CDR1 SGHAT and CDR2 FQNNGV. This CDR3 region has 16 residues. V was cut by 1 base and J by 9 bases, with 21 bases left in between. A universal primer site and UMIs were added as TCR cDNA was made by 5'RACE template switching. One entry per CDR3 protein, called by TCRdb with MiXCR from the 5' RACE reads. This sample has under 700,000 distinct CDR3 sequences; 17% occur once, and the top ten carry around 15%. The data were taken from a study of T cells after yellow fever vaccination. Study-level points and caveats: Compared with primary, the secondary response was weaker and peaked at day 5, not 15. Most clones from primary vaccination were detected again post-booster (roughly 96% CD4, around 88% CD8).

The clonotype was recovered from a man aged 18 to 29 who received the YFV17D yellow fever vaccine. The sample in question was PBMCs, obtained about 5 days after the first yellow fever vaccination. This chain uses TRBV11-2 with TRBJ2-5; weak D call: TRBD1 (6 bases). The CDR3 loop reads CASSLGGGTGRGAQYF. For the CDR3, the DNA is TGTGCCAGCAGCTTAGGGGGCGGAACAGGGAGAGGAGCCCAGTACTTC.